This T cell receptor beta chain is drawn from a study of long-term antiretroviral therapy in people with HIV. A remark on this clone: Germline and junction disagree at one end, which may indicate a read error.

The CDR3 spans 13 residues. Looked up from germline, CDR1 is SNHLY and CDR2 is FYNNEI. At survey level, the immunoSEQ assay was run in its v3.0 version. Profiling relied on immunoSEQ multiplex PCR, and the TCRdb table lists in-frame clones only, not all of them. The sample shows about 19,000 clones, over 80% of them seen only once. The clonotype comes from a man between 18 and 35 years old with HIV. This material consisted of unsorted PBMCs, taken 2.1 years after starting antiretroviral therapy. This rearrangement joins TRBV2 to TRBJ1-4; no clear D. In DNA form, the CDR3 reads TGTGCCAGCAGGGAAGGGTCTGGTGAAAAACTGTTTTTT. As protein: CASREGSGEKLFF.